These 6 T cell receptor beta chains share one sample of origin, sequenced in a study of T cell responses to AZD1222 COVID-19 vaccine. Sequencing was performed with immunoSEQ multiplex PCR; in TCRdb, only in-frame clones are kept and a portion is missing. In the table there are roughly 150,000 clones, roughly nine tenths of which are singletons. The sequencing here drew on peripheral blood, taken 28 days after the second AZD1222 dose. The receptors originated from an adult who received the AZD1222 COVID-19 vaccine.

CDR3 coding DNA: TGCAGTGCTAGTACCGGGGTTTTAGGTTCACCCCTCCACTTT. Translation gives CSASTGVLGSPLHF. This chain uses TRBV20-1 with TRBJ1-6, with D unresolved. The germline V gene encodes CDR1 DFQATT and CDR2 SNEGSKA (reference sequence). Trimming removed 3 bases from V and 9 bases from J, with 15 bases in between. This CDR3 region has 14 residues.

The V and J genes are TRBV19 and TRBJ1-3; perhaps TRBD1 as D (6 bases). The CDR3 sequence is 17 residues long. The V end was cut by 2 bases, the J end by 3 bases, with 17 bases between. In germline, CDR1 is LNHDA, CDR2 SQIVND (reference sequence). CDR3 sequence: CASSISRDIRYGNTIYF. The CDR3 region has the DNA TGTGCCAGTAGTATATCCCGGGACATCCGTTATGGAAACACCATATATTTT.

The V call is TRBV12-3 or TRBV12-4, the J call TRBJ2-3, with D hard to call. The CDR3 covers 11 residues. The V end lost 2 bases, the J end lost 5 bases, and 2 bases lay between the germline ends. The CDR3 nucleotides are TGTGCCAGCAGTTTAAAAGATACGCAGTATTTT. It yields the protein CASSLKDTQYF.

The V call is TRBV6-2 or TRBV6-3, the J call TRBJ1-5; 8 nucleotides line up with TRBD1. The V and J ends lost 1 base and 2 bases, in that order; junction bases with no gene match: 4. Germline-derived CDR1 and CDR2 are MNHEY and SVGEGT. This CDR3 has 16 amino acids. The DNA for the CDR3 is TGTGCCAGCAGTTACTGGGGGGGACAGGGCAATCAGCCCCAGCATTTT. Translating gives CASSYWGGQGNQPQHF.

The chain couples TRBV2 to TRBJ2-2; D is unresolved. The CDR3 extends over 15 amino acids. The germline CDR1 and CDR2 sequences are SNHLY and FYNNEI. Trimming shortened V by 6 bases and J by 7 bases, and 18 bases separated the two germline ends. CDR3 sequence (DNA): TGTGCCAGCAGGCAGTCCGGCCCTACTCACGGGGAGCTGTTTTTT. Translated: CASRQSGPTHGELFF.

V and J are TRBV5-4 and TRBJ1-2, with D uncertain. The germline V and J ends were trimmed by 4 bases and 2 bases, with 6 bases remaining between them. Looked up from germline, CDR1 is SGHNT and CDR2 is YYREEE (reference sequence). The CDR3 contains 12 residues. The CDR3 DNA reads TGTGCCAGCAGCCGTCCCAACTATGGCTACACCTTC. Protein product: CASSRPNYGYTF. Combining the CDR3 with reference TRBV5-4 and TRBJ1-2 gives the whole variable domain ETGVTQSPTHLIKTRGQQVTLRCSSQSGHNTVSWYQQALGQGPQFIFQYYREEENGRGNFPPRFSGLQFPNYSSELNVNALELDDSALYLCASSRPNYGYTFGSGTRLTVV.